This entry is about one T cell receptor beta chain. The data were taken from a study of blood T cell repertoires in COVID-19. As for the study in general: The samples span acute and convalescent COVID-19 from the United States, Italy and Spain. Sources were T cells, B-cell-depleted T cells, or PBMCs; the material itself was cDNA or gDNA.

In the original processing: How many nucleated cells were present was estimated from reference gene primer amplification. The protocol was immunoSEQ multiplex PCR, while the TCRdb copy is restricted to in-frame clones and leaves out a portion. V and J calls and clone size are those listed in that table; D and trimming were worked out from the DNA. The sample holds under 75,000 clones, 75% to 90% seen once. Trimming pared 0 bases from V and 8 bases from J, leaving 16 bases between. Germline V gene data show CDR1 as SNHLY and CDR2 as FYNNEI. This CDR3 has 15 amino acids. The TCR sequence derives from a human donor in a cohort sampled during active COVID-19. This chain uses TRBV2 with TRBJ1-2; maybe TRBD1 (6 bases). The sample consisted of peripheral blood. The CDR3 DNA is TGTGCCAGCAGTGAAGCGCTTGAACAGGGTAGCGGCTACACCTTC. This gives the protein CASSEALEQGSGYTF.